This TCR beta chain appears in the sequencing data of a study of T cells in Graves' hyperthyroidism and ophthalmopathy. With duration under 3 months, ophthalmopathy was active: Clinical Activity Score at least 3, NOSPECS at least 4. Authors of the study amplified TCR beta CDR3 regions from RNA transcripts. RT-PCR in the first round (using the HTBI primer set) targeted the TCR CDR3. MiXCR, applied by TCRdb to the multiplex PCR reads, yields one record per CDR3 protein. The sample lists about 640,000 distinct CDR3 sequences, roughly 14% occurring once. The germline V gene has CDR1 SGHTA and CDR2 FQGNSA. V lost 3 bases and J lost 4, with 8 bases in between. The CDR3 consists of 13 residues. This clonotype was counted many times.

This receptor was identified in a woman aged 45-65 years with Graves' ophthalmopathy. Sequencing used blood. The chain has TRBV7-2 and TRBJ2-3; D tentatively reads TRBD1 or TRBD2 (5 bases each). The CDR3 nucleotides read TGTGCCAGCAGCTTGGGGACGGCAGATACGCAGTATTTT. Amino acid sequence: CASSLGTADTQYF.